The next 24 T cell receptor beta chains were all read from a single sample in a study of blood T cell repertoires in COVID-19. Produced via immunoSEQ multiplex PCR; TCRdb's table is partial and in-frame only. The table has 120,000 to 150,000 clones, more than 80% seen once. What was sequenced was peripheral blood. These receptors were taken from a human donor in a cohort sampled during active COVID-19.

V gene TRBV5-1 combines with J gene TRBJ2-1, with 7 bases fitting TRBD1. Losses at the gene ends were 4 bases for V and 0 bases for J; bases not matched to a gene: 16. Germline V lookup: CDR1 SGHRS, CDR2 YFSETQ. CDR3 length equals 19 residues. CDR3 loop: CASSLPDRIKRNSYNEQFF. CDR3 nucleotide sequence: TGCGCCAGCAGCCTCCCGGACAGGATTAAACGCAACTCCTACAATGAGCAGTTCTTC. Full variable domain (remainder filled in from reference TRBV5-1 and TRBJ2-1): KAGVTQTPRYLIKTRGQQVTLSCSPISGHRSVSWYQQTPGQGLQFLFEYFSETQRNKGNFPGRFSGRQFSNSRSEMNVSTLELGDSALYLCASSLPDRIKRNSYNEQFFGPGTRLTVL.

The chain combines TRBV20-1 with TRBJ2-1, with 11 bases identical to TRBD2. The CDR3 loop spans 23 amino acids. V trimming: 3 bases; J trimming: 0 bases; junction bases outside the gene matches: 25. Germline V gene lookup returns CDR1 DFQATT and CDR2 SNEGSKA (reference sequence). CDR3 protein: CSASRQTSGTTSVNSSSYNEQFF. CDR3 nucleotide sequence: TGCAGTGCTAGTCGTCAGACTAGCGGGACCACCTCAGTAAATTCGAGCTCCTACAATGAGCAGTTCTTC.

The chain joins TRBV29-1 to TRBJ2-3; D is unclear. The germline gives CDR1 SQVTM, CDR2 ANQGSEA. There are 14 residues in the CDR3. V lost 3 bases and J 2 bases, leaving 12 bases between the germline ends. The CDR3 reads CSVDQGGNTDTQYF. The DNA of the CDR3 is TGCAGCGTTGATCAAGGCGGCAACACAGATACGCAGTATTTT.

The chain recombines TRBV23-1 with TRBJ2-7; possible D gene TRBD2, 6 bases. TRBV23-1 is recorded as an ORF, its role being uncertain. The V and J ends lost 4 bases and 3 bases respectively, with 31 bases between them. CDR3 length: 20 residues. The CDR3 is CASSRRRGSPGRGYFYEQYV. CDR3 in DNA: TGCGCCAGCAGTCGGCGGAGAGGAAGCCCCGGGAGAGGTTATTTCTACGAGCAGTACGTC.

This clone was seen a single time. The chain links TRBV4-2 to TRBJ2-5; 9 positions match TRBD2. Germline V gene lookup returns CDR1 LGHNA and CDR2 YNFKEQ. V was pared by 4 bases and J by 1 base, with 4 bases of the junction left unmatched. CDR3 length: 15 amino acids. The CDR3 region is CASSLLAGTQETQYF. The CDR3 DNA is TGTGCCAGCAGCCTCCTAGCGGGAACCCAAGAGACCCAGTACTTC.

The rearrangement uses TRBV19 and TRBJ1-5; tentatively, D is TRBD1 (6 bases). Trimming cost V 8 bases and J 3 bases, with 14 bases left between them. CDR1 is LNHDA and CDR2 is SQIVND in the germline V gene (reference sequence). The CDR3 consists of 14 residues. The CDR3 DNA is TGTGCCAGTGCCCCCGGGACACACAATCAGCCCCAGCATTTT. Translated: CASAPGTHNQPQHF.

The J gene is TRBJ1-3, the V gene TRBV20-1; 8 nucleotides match TRBD1. Trimming cost V 3 bases and J 4 bases; bases outside gene matches: 8. Germline CDR1 is DFQATT and CDR2 is SNEGSKA (reference sequence). The CDR3 spans 15 residues. CDR3 nucleotides: TGCAGTGCTAGTCTCCAGGGGGCCCGCGGAAACACCATATATTTT. This encodes CSASLQGARGNTIYF.

The V and J genes are TRBV2 and TRBJ1-1, with TRBD1 matching over 11 bases. CDR3 length: 14 amino acids. V was clipped by 7 bases and J by 5 bases; unmatched bases: 6. From germline, CDR1 is SNHLY and CDR2 FYNNEI. CDR3: CASTGQGAWTEAFF. The CDR3 region has the DNA TGTGCCAGCACTGGACAGGGGGCTTGGACTGAAGCTTTCTTT.

The chain carries TRBV2 and TRBJ1-2; possible D gene TRBD1, 6 bases. The CDR3 totals 13 residues. Trimming cost V 4 bases and J 8 bases, with 14 bases left between them. The germline V gene has CDR1 SNHLY and CDR2 FYNNEI. This CDR3 is CASSAGQGFGYTF. Here the CDR3 DNA reads TGTGCCAGCAGTGCGGGCCAGGGGTTCGGCTACACCTTC. The complete variable domain, with remaining parts taken from reference TRBV2 and TRBJ1-2, reads EPEVTQTPSHQVTQMGQEVILRCVPISNHLYFYWYRQILGQKVEFLVSFYNNEISEKSEIFDDQFSVERPDGSNFTLKIRSTKLEDSAMYFCASSAGQGFGYTFGSGTRLTVV.

This chain uses TRBV5-1 with TRBJ2-1, with D possibly matching TRBD2 (5 bases). Trimming removed 2 bases from V and 3 bases from J, with 15 bases in between. Germline CDR1 SGHRS, CDR2 YFSETQ. CDR3 length: 16 amino acids. The CDR3 loop is CASSLGPPGFYNEQFF. The CDR3 DNA is TGCGCCAGCAGCTTAGGTCCCCCGGGATTCTACAATGAGCAGTTCTTC.

J is TRBJ2-7 and V is TRBV2, with a tentative D call TRBD1 (6 bases). The V end was cut by 4 bases, the J end by 0 bases, with 7 bases between. The CDR3 extends over 13 amino acids. Germline loops: CDR1 SNHLY, CDR2 FYNNEI. The CDR3 here is CASSGDNSYEQYV. Here the CDR3 DNA reads TGTGCCAGCAGTGGGGACAACTCCTACGAGCAGTACGTC.

This clone has more than one count but fewer than ten. V is TRBV7-8 and J is TRBJ2-4, with TRBD1 matching 9 bases. The V and J ends lost 1 base and 1 base, in that order; junction bases with no gene match: 11. The CDR3 sequence is 19 residues long. In germline, CDR1 is SGHVS, CDR2 FQNEAQ. CDR3 bases: TGTGCCAGCAGCTTAGACTGGACAGGGGTTTGGTCGGCCAAAAACATTCAGTACTTC. The encoded protein is CASSLDWTGVWSAKNIQYF.

The CDR3 loop is CSVGAKETQYF. The CDR3 nucleotides read TGCAGCGTTGGGGCTAAAGAGACCCAGTACTTC. The chain is built from TRBV29-1 and TRBJ2-5; D is uncertain. V gave up 4 bases and J gave up 3 bases, with 6 bases separating them. The CDR3 spans 11 residues. Per the germline V gene, CDR1 is SQVTM and CDR2 is ANQGSEA.

The chain has TRBV13 and TRBJ2-3; no firm D call. This CDR3 is built from 11 residues. Germline CDR1 PRHDT, CDR2 FYEKMQ (reference sequence). V was cut by 4 bases and J by 6 bases, with 5 bases left in between. In DNA, the CDR3 is TGTGCCAGCAGCTATGCGGATACGCAGTATTTT. It yields the protein CASSYADTQYF.

In its sample, this clone was seen a few times. The gene calls are TRBV2 and TRBJ2-2; 9 nucleotides match TRBD2. The germline CDR1 and CDR2 sequences are SNHLY and FYNNEI. Unmatched junction bases numbered 12, after V lost 6 bases and J lost 4 bases. The CDR3 is 17 residues long. The CDR3 coding sequence is TGTGCCAGCAGACGTTCTGGACTAGCGTTAGGCACCGGGGAGCTGTTTTTT. It specifies CASRRSGLALGTGELFF.

For the CDR3, the DNA is TGTGCCAGCAGCCGACCGAACCTAGCGGGGGGCCTAAATACGCAGTATTTT. Translation: CASSRPNLAGGLNTQYF. The chain links TRBV14 to TRBJ2-3, with 11 bases identical to TRBD2. The trim removed 4 bases at V and 7 bases at J, leaving 13 bases unmatched. The CDR3 has 17 amino acids. Germline V CDR1 and CDR2: SGHDN, FVKESK.

The chain joins TRBV6-5 to TRBJ1-2, with D possibly TRBD1 on 6 matching bases. The ends were cut back, 2 bases at V and 8 bases at J, with 18 bases in the middle. The CDR3 covers 15 residues. The germline V gene encodes CDR1 MNHEY and CDR2 SVGAGI. Written as DNA, the CDR3 is TGTGCCAGCAGTTACAATGGGGGCGCGTCGGGAGGCTACACCTTC. Its protein is CASSYNGGASGGYTF.

The gene calls are TRBV10-1 and TRBJ2-3; the match to TRBD2 covers 7 bases. The CDR3 length is 15 residues. V shed 5 bases and J 0 bases; nucleotides not matched to a gene: 5. Germline CDR1 is WNHNN and CDR2 is SYGVQD (reference sequence). The CDR3: CASSYSSGSTDTQYF. CDR3 nucleotide sequence: TGCGCCAGCAGTTATTCTAGCGGCAGCACAGATACGCAGTATTTT.

In this sample, this clone turned up a few times. The rearrangement links TRBV30 to TRBJ2-2; 14 bases are a match to TRBD2. The germline gives CDR1 GTSNPN, CDR2 SVGIG (reference sequence). V was clipped by 8 bases and J by 5 bases; unmatched bases: 4. There are 14 residues in the CDR3. CDR3 coding DNA: TGTGCCGGACGACTAGCGGGGGGGACCGGGGAGCTGTTTTTT. Translating it yields CAGRLAGGTGELFF.

The V and J genes are TRBV10-3 and TRBJ2-7, with 16 bases aligning to TRBD2. Germline V CDR1 and CDR2: ENHRY, SYGVKD. The CDR3 sequence is 19 residues long. The trim removed 5 bases at V and 3 bases at J, leaving 13 bases unmatched. The CDR3 bases are TGTGCCATCAGTCCAATACCCGGGACTAGCGGGAGGGGCCACTACGAGCAGTACGTC. It translates to CAISPIPGTSGRGHYEQYV.

The chain recombines TRBV20-1 with TRBJ2-7; TRBD2 is a possible D gene (6 bases). In germline, CDR1 is DFQATT, CDR2 SNEGSKA (reference sequence). The CDR3 is 12 amino acids. V lost 3 bases and J lost 3, with 9 bases in between. The CDR3 reads CSASRRGYEQYF. For the CDR3, the DNA is TGCAGTGCTAGTAGGAGGGGCTACGAGCAGTACTTC.

There are a few counts of this clone. The chain uses TRBV5-8 and TRBJ1-5; 8 bases match TRBD1. The CDR3 contains 15 residues. V dropped 6 bases and J dropped 3; count of bases not matched to a gene: 8. In germline, CDR1 is SGHTS, CDR2 YDEGEE. In nucleotides, the CDR3 is TGTGCCAGCAAACTACCGGGACAGGACAATCAGCCCCAGCATTTT. It encodes CASKLPGQDNQPQHF.

This rearrangement joins TRBV3-1 (or the pseudogene TRBV3-2) to TRBJ1-1; D unresolved. The CDR3 consists of 12 residues. V lost 10 bases and J lost 0, with 9 bases in between. Germline lookup yields CDR1 LGHDT and CDR2 YNNKEL (reference sequence). CDR3 in amino acids: CATASVNTEAFF. Written as DNA, the CDR3 is TGTGCCACTGCCTCAGTGAACACTGAAGCTTTCTTT.

The chain recombines TRBV25-1 with TRBJ1-6, with D unclear. V lost 8 bases and J lost 4, with 9 bases in between. The CDR3 has 13 amino acids. The germline gives CDR1 MGHDK, CDR2 SYGVNS. The CDR3 sequence is CASLQEYNSPLHF. CDR3 nucleotides: TGTGCCAGCCTCCAGGAATATAATTCACCCCTCCACTTT.